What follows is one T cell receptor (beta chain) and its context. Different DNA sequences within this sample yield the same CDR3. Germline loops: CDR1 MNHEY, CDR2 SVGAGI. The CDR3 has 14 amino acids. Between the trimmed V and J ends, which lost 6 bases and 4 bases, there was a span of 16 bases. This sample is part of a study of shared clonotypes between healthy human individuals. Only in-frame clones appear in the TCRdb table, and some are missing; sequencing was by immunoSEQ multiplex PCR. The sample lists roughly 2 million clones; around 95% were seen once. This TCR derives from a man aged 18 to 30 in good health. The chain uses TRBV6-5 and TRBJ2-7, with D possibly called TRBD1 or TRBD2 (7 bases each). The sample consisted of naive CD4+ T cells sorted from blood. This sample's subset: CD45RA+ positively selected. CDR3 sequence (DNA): TGTGCCAGCAGCCGGAGACAGGGAGGGTACGAGCAGTACTTC. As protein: CASSRRQGGYEQYF.